One sample yielded the 29 T cell receptor beta chains listed below, sequenced in a study of metastatic and nonmetastatic thyroid tumors. Among the patients, none had received any treatment before thyroid surgery. TCRdb re-clonotyped the PCR reads through MiXCR. Seen here are roughly 13,000 clones, about 27% observed once, and the top ten hold roughly 4.2%. Sequencing input: blood. The receptors here all came from a female donor with papillary thyroid cancer or a benign thyroid nodule (not recorded which). Some clones in this sample may be carry-over from other donors' samples.

V gene TRBV4-1 combines with J gene TRBJ1-2; D gene unclear. This CDR3 is built from 14 residues. Germline V lookup: CDR1 MGHRA, CDR2 YSYEKL. V lost 0 bases, J lost 7 bases, and 12 bases lay in between. This CDR3 is CASSQEPSPGGYTF. The CDR3 DNA sequence: TGCGCCAGCAGCCAAGAGCCGAGTCCAGGTGGCTACACCTTC.

This clone is classed as medium-sized. J is TRBJ2-3 and V is TRBV18, with 10 positions matching TRBD1. This CDR3 has 16 amino acids. Germline CDR1 and CDR2: KGHSH and LQKENI. V lost 6 bases and J lost 1; bases outside the gene matches: 7. CDR3 sequence reads: CASSQGTGARTDTQYF. The CDR3 DNA is TGTGCCAGCTCTCAAGGGACAGGGGCCCGCACAGATACGCAGTATTTT.

This chain joins TRBV10-3 and TRBJ2-7; 9 bases line up with TRBD1. The V gene's germline CDR1 is ENHRY and CDR2 SYGVKD. Unmatched junction bases numbered 4, after V lost 9 bases and J lost 1 base. This CDR3 is built from 13 residues. CDR3 DNA: TGTGCCATTCTGGGACAGGGTTCCTACGAGCAGTACTTC. Translation gives CAILGQGSYEQYF.

CDR3 sequence (DNA): TGTGCCAGCAGCTCAAGCACAGATACGCAGTATTTT. Amino acids: CASSSSTDTQYF. V is TRBV11-2 and J is TRBJ2-3, with D unclear. V was cut by 4 bases and J by 0 bases, with 2 bases left in between. Germline V gene sequence: CDR1 SGHAT, CDR2 FQNNGV. The CDR3 sequence is 12 residues long.

This clone has ten or more counts. The chain joins TRBV20-1 to TRBJ2-3, with 11 bases aligning to TRBD2. This CDR3 contains 17 residues. Germline lookup yields CDR1 DFQATT and CDR2 SNEGSKA (reference sequence). The junction had 8 bases not matched to a gene; V was cut back by 0 bases and J by 3 bases. CDR3 protein: CSARDHSSGRRTDTQYF. The CDR3, as DNA: TGCAGTGCTAGAGATCATTCTAGCGGGAGGAGGACAGATACGCAGTATTTT.

This clone was seen more than once but under ten times. The V and J genes are TRBV19 and TRBJ2-3; 8 bases are shared with TRBD1. The CDR3 spans 14 residues. The ends lost 4 bases at V and 6 bases at J; junction bases unmatched: 6. The V gene's germline CDR1 is LNHDA and CDR2 SQIVND (reference sequence). The CDR3: CASSTGQGKDTQYF. For the CDR3, the DNA is TGTGCCAGTAGTACCGGACAGGGTAAGGATACGCAGTATTTT.

This clone has at least ten counts. The rearrangement links TRBV5-5 to TRBJ1-6, with no clear D. This CDR3 comprises 14 residues. Germline V lookup: CDR1 SGHKS, CDR2 YYEKEE (reference sequence). V was shortened by 0 bases and J by 10 bases, with 11 bases between the two germline ends. In DNA form, the CDR3 reads TGTGCCAGCAGCTTGGATTGGGGTGGCTCACCCCTCCACTTT. It specifies CASSLDWGGSPLHF.

This sequence joins TRBV5-1 and TRBJ2-2; no clear D. Trimming took off 0 bases at V and 4 bases at J, with 10 bases between the two ends. Germline V gene data show CDR1 as SGHRS and CDR2 as YFSETQ. The CDR3 runs to 15 residues. This CDR3 reads CASSLDGLSTGELFF. CDR3 in DNA: TGCGCCAGCAGCTTGGACGGGTTGAGCACCGGGGAGCTGTTTTTT. Full variable domain (rest looked up from reference TRBV5-1 and TRBJ2-2): KAGVTQTPRYLIKTRGQQVTLSCSPISGHRSVSWYQQTPGQGLQFLFEYFSETQRNKGNFPGRFSGRQFSNSRSEMNVSTLELGDSALYLCASSLDGLSTGELFFGEGSRLTVL.

The rearrangement joins TRBV10-3 to TRBJ1-2; D not certain. CDR3 size: 15 residues. Between the trimmed V and J ends, which lost 3 bases and 8 bases, there was a span of 19 bases. CDR1 is ENHRY, CDR2 SYGVKD, per germline. CDR3 region: CAISDLEEGVEGYTF. CDR3 nucleotides: TGTGCCATCAGTGACCTCGAAGAGGGAGTAGAAGGCTACACCTTC.

The chain has TRBV20-1 and TRBJ2-1; D gene ambiguous. The V gene's germline CDR1 is DFQATT and CDR2 SNEGSKA (reference sequence). CDR3 size: 13 residues. Deletions cut 3 bases from V and 6 bases from J, with 12 bases between. The CDR3 nucleotides read TGCAGTGCTAGTCTGGGTCTGAGCAATGAGCAGTTCTTC. Translated: CSASLGLSNEQFF.

This chain connects TRBV4-1 to TRBJ2-1, with D perhaps being TRBD1 or TRBD2 (5 bases each). The CDR3 runs 17 residues. CDR1 is MGHRA, CDR2 YSYEKL, per germline. V gave up 3 bases and J gave up 4 bases, with 19 bases separating them. CDR3 bases: TGCGCCAGCAGCCACACTACCGGGACGAACTTTTACAATGAGCAGTTCTTC. As protein: CASSHTTGTNFYNEQFF.

This clone is categorized as medium-sized. This chain joins TRBV6-1 and TRBJ1-5, with D uncertain. Trimming cost V 2 bases and J 5 bases, with 7 bases left between them. Germline CDR1 is MNHNS and CDR2 is SASEGT. This CDR3 has 13 amino acids. The CDR3 region is CASSESGHQPQHF. The CDR3, as DNA: TGTGCCAGCAGTGAAAGTGGTCATCAGCCCCAGCATTTT.

The V gene is TRBV7-6, the J gene TRBJ2-7; 9 nucleotides line up with TRBD2. With V trimmed by 5 bases and J by 2 bases, 10 bases remained unmatched. Germline assignment: CDR1 SGHVS and CDR2 FNYEAQ. The length of the CDR3 is 16 residues. CDR3 amino acids: CASSPLSSGVTYEQYF. As DNA, the CDR3 is TGTGCCAGCAGCCCACTCTCTAGCGGGGTGACCTACGAGCAGTACTTC.

Concerning this clone: One end of the junction is discordant with germline, which a read error may explain. V usage is TRBV7-9 and J usage is TRBJ2-5; D ambiguous. Germline V CDR1 and CDR2: SEHNR, FQNEAQ (reference sequence). This CDR3 region has 14 residues. The CDR3 here is CANSHRSTQETQYF. In DNA form, the CDR3 reads TGTGCCAACAGCCATAGGAGTACCCAAGAGACCCAGTACTTC.

This clone came up a few times. The gene calls are TRBV12-3 or TRBV12-4 and TRBJ2-3; D is tentatively TRBD1 or TRBD2 (5 bases each). V lost 7 bases and J 14 bases, leaving 22 bases between the germline ends. The CDR3 is 13 residues long. The CDR3 sequence: CASTLGDTTLLYF. The DNA of the CDR3 is TGTGCCAGCACCCTGGGGGATACTACGCTCCTGTATTTT.

This clone was observed a handful of times. CDR3 DNA: TGTGCCAGCAGCCTTGGGCCAGGGAGGGGTGAAAAACTGTTTTTT. Translated, it gives CASSLGPGRGEKLFF. The chain joins TRBV3-1 to TRBJ1-4, with D tentatively TRBD1 (5 bases). Germline V CDR1 and CDR2: LGHDT, YNNKEL (reference sequence). The CDR3 extends over 15 amino acids. V was trimmed by 4 bases and J by 7 bases, leaving 16 bases between them.

This clone has a handful of counts. The CDR3 sequence is CASSYLDSVSSPLHF. The CDR3 DNA reads as TGTGCCAGCAGTTACTTGGACAGCGTATCTTCACCCCTCCACTTT. This chain connects TRBV6-5 to TRBJ1-6, with TRBD1 as a possible D gene (6 bases). Germline V CDR1 and CDR2: MNHEY, SVGAGI. CDR3 length equals 15 residues. Trimming left V 1 base short and J 9 bases short, with 13 bases between.

The sample holds a few counts of this clone. The genes are TRBV3-1 and TRBJ2-1; TRBD2 agrees at 7 bases. The CDR3 is 16 amino acids. CDR1 is LGHDT and CDR2 is YNNKEL in the germline V gene (reference sequence). Germline trimming cut 4 bases from V and 2 bases from J; bases unmatched to any gene: 8. The CDR3 sequence: CASSRPSGNTYNEQFF. The CDR3 DNA reads as TGTGCCAGCAGCCGTCCCAGCGGGAATACCTACAATGAGCAGTTCTTC.

This chain joins TRBV7-3 and TRBJ1-6; D is possibly TRBD1 (5 bases). The V gene lost 3 bases and the J gene lost 14 bases, with 11 bases spanning the gap. CDR1 and CDR2 (germline): SGHTA, FQGTGA. The CDR3 is 12 amino acids. In DNA, the CDR3 is TGTGCCAGCAGCTTCCCCGGGGGGGCCCTCCACTTT. Protein product: CASSFPGGALHF.

This sequence joins TRBV7-6 and TRBJ2-7; 8 bases match TRBD1. V dropped 0 bases and J dropped 6; count of bases not matched to a gene: 4. CDR1 SGHVS and CDR2 FNYEAQ come from the germline V gene. This CDR3 contains 14 residues. CDR3 sequence reads: CASSLAGQGGEQYF. The CDR3 DNA sequence: TGTGCCAGCAGCTTAGCCGGACAGGGAGGCGAGCAGTACTTC. Complete variable domain (other parts from reference TRBV7-6 and TRBJ2-7): GAGVSQSPRYKVTKRGQDVALRCDPISGHVSLYWYRQALGQGPEFLTYFNYEAQQDKSGLPNDRFSAERPEGSISTLTIQRTEQRDSAMYRCASSLAGQGGEQYFGPGTRLTVT.

To note about this clone: The CDR3 end shows no conserved phenylalanine or tryptophan, and so a read error is likely. The chain employs TRBV11-2 and TRBJ1-6; no definite D call. Germline lookup yields CDR1 SGHAT and CDR2 FQNNGV. The CDR3 is 15 residues long. CDR3 amino acids: CARSPRSSYNSPLHC. CDR3 nucleotide sequence: TGTGCCCGCAGCCCACGCAGCTCCTATAATTCACCCCTCCACTGT.

This clone has ten or more counts. The rearrangement joins TRBV6-2 or TRBV6-3 to TRBJ2-3; unclear D gene. This CDR3 comprises 13 residues. The germline V gene has CDR1 MNHEY and CDR2 SVGEGT. V was cut by 2 bases and J by 3 bases, with 6 bases left in between. CDR3 region: CASSYQSTDTQYF. The CDR3 bases are TGTGCCAGCAGTTACCAATCGACAGATACGCAGTATTTT.

This chain joins TRBV5-1 and TRBJ2-3, with 13 positions matching TRBD2. Germline V gives CDR1 SGHRS, CDR2 YFSETQ. This CDR3 spans 18 amino acids. The V segment lost 0 bases and the J segment 7 bases; nucleotides outside the gene matches: 11. CDR3 DNA: TGCGCCAGCAGCTTGGGCCCAGAACTAGCGGGAGGGCTAAATACGCAGTATTTT. Translation: CASSLGPELAGGLNTQYF.

A single count supports this clone. V is TRBV20-1 and J is TRBJ2-7; D uncertain. Germline V gene data show CDR1 as DFQATT and CDR2 as SNEGSKA (reference sequence). The CDR3 totals 12 residues. Trimming removed 6 bases from V and 5 bases from J, with 14 bases in between. The CDR3 is CSADQQTHEQYF. DNA of the CDR3: TGCAGTGCAGATCAGCAGACCCACGAGCAGTACTTC.

Many counts were recorded for this clone. At the DNA level, this CDR3 is encoded by other sequences in the same sample as well. The chain is built from TRBV4-2 and TRBJ1-2; D gene uncertain. V lost 0 bases to trimming and J lost 5 bases, with 13 bases between them. Germline assignment: CDR1 LGHNA and CDR2 YNFKEQ. The CDR3 is 15 residues long. DNA of the CDR3: TGTGCCAGCAGCCAAGAAATTAGGGCTTCTTATGGCTACACCTTC. This gives the protein CASSQEIRASYGYTF.

This clone has only a few counts. The rearrangement uses TRBV18 and TRBJ2-3; D is uncertain. CDR1 KGHSH and CDR2 LQKENI come from the germline V gene. The CDR3 runs 13 residues. The V end lost 3 bases, the J end lost 4 bases, and 8 bases lay between the germline ends. Written as DNA, the CDR3 is TGTGCCAGCTCACCGACACCGGCAGATACGCAGTATTTT. Its protein product is CASSPTPADTQYF.

The genes are TRBV5-1 and TRBJ2-3, with D possibly matching TRBD1 (6 bases). V was clipped by 4 bases and J by 0 bases, with 9 bases between them. The CDR3 loop spans 14 amino acids. Germline values: CDR1 SGHRS, CDR2 YFSETQ. The CDR3, as DNA: TGCGCCAGCAGCCCGACAGGCAGCACAGATACGCAGTATTTT. Protein product: CASSPTGSTDTQYF.

By share of the sample, this clone is medium-sized (0.01 to 0.1%). The rearrangement links TRBV6-1 to TRBJ2-7; D may be TRBD1 (5 bases). This CDR3 region has 15 residues. V was clipped by 2 bases and J by 0 bases, with 11 bases between them. The germline gives CDR1 MNHNS, CDR2 SASEGT. The CDR3 region has the DNA TGTGCCAGCAGTGAAACGACAGCCAGCTCCTACGAGCAGTACTTC. This translates into CASSETTASSYEQYF.

This clone is labeled medium-sized (0.01 to 0.1%). This rearrangement joins TRBV7-9 to TRBJ2-1; TRBD2 matches 9 bases. Germline assignment: CDR1 SEHNR and CDR2 FQNEAQ (reference sequence). V trimming: 4 bases; J trimming: 3 bases; junction bases outside the gene matches: 1. CDR3 length: 14 residues. CDR3 loop: CASSYSGSYNEQFF. CDR3 coding DNA: TGTGCCAGCAGCTATAGCGGGAGCTACAATGAGCAGTTCTTC. The whole variable domain, remainder taken from reference TRBV7-9 and TRBJ2-1, is DTGVSQNPRHKITKRGQNVTFRCDPISEHNRLYWYRQTLGQGPEFLTYFQNEAQLEKSRLLSDRFSAERPKGSFSTLEIQRTEQGDSAMYLCASSYSGSYNEQFFGPGTRLTVL.